The sequence of this TCR beta chain was determined in a study of post-analysis software for immune sequencing data. This clonotype has more than one count but fewer than ten. TCR beta libraries were prepared from cDNA with unique molecular identifiers. Input of about 0.95 to 10 million T cells yielded some 500,000 cDNA molecules. TCRdb independently ran MiXCR on the PCR reads; one entry per CDR3 protein. The sample holds a few hundred thousand distinct CDR3 sequences, roughly 36% seen once. The specimen sequenced was blood. This receptor was obtained from a girl aged 5 to 17 with multiple sclerosis.

For the CDR3, the DNA is TGTGCCAGCAGCCCCGGGGGGGACACTGAAGCTTTCTTT. It specifies CASSPGGDTEAFF. The chain employs TRBV3-1 and TRBJ1-1, with D tentatively TRBD1 (5 bases). V was clipped by 4 bases and J by 3 bases, with 9 bases between them. The CDR3 loop spans 13 amino acids. Germline lookup yields CDR1 LGHDT and CDR2 YNNKEL (reference sequence).